Presented here are 15 T cell receptor beta chains from one specimen sequenced in a study of CD8+ T cells in alopecia areata (dated by TCRdb to 2017 to 2018). The label giving this sample's time point can be read as: more than 3 weeks on oral tofacitinib. The treatment or condition tag for this specimen amounts to: oral pan-JAK inhibitor, 5-10 mg twice daily. The library was prepared using the immunoSEQ multiplex PCR assay. To provide template for TCR sequencing, every sample had RNA extracted and reverse transcribed into cDNA. TCRdb obtained this table from immuneACCESS and retained in-frame rearrangements with V and J assigned. These tables miss some clones; where compared with another copy, unresolved V genes account for less than half of the shortfall, and the remainder is unexplained. The sample has over 200,000 clones on record, 50% to 75% of them singletons. The ten largest clones capture about 4.2% of the sample.

The material sequenced was CD4+ T cells sorted from blood, taken at week 4, from a patient treated with tofacitinib. These TCRs come from a human donor with alopecia areata.

This clone was seen a few times. V usage is TRBV5-1 and J usage is TRBJ1-1, with D unresolved. V was pared by 5 bases and J by 1 base, with 9 bases between. The CDR3 spans 13 residues. Germline CDR1 SGHRS, CDR2 YFSETQ. CDR3 bases: TGCGCCAGCAGTGTGATTTCGAACACTGAAGCTTTCTTT. Its translation is CASSVISNTEAFF.

This clone was observed a single time. The chain joins TRBV11-3 to TRBJ2-1; a possible D gene is TRBD1 (5 bases). Germline lookup yields CDR1 SGHNT and CDR2 YENEEA. Trimming left V 5 bases short and J 9 bases short, with 14 bases between. The CDR3 extends over 13 amino acids. The CDR3 DNA reads as TGTGCCAGCAGCCCGACCCTAGGGGTTGAGCAGTTCTTC. Translating gives CASSPTLGVEQFF.

The rearrangement joins TRBV30 to TRBJ1-2, with 10 bases matching TRBD1. This CDR3 spans 14 amino acids. Germline trimming cut 2 bases from V and 14 bases from J; bases unmatched to any gene: 14. Germline V gene sequence: CDR1 GTSNPN, CDR2 SVGIG (reference sequence). The CDR3 region has the DNA TGTGCCTGGAGTAGGGACAGGGGTCTCCTTTTTACGACCTTC. It encodes CAWSRDRGLLFTTF.

V usage is TRBV7-2 and J usage is TRBJ2-5; 7 bases match TRBD1. With 1 base clipped from V and 5 bases from J, the junction kept 7 bases outside the gene matches. The germline CDR1 and CDR2 sequences are SGHTA and FQGNSA. The CDR3 totals 15 residues. Written as DNA, the CDR3 is TGTGCCAGCAGCTTAGGGGACAGACGCTTGGAGACCCAGTACTTC. Translating gives CASSLGDRRLETQYF.

A few counts support this clone. The J gene is TRBJ1-6, the V gene TRBV2; D is uncertain. This CDR3 comprises 14 residues. Germline loops: CDR1 SNHLY, CDR2 FYNNEI. Between the trimmed V and J ends, which lost 4 bases and 7 bases, there was a span of 11 bases. Here the CDR3 reads CASSGIQKNSPLHF. In DNA form, the CDR3 reads TGTGCCAGCAGTGGGATCCAGAAGAATTCACCCCTCCACTTT. Looking up the rest from reference TRBV2 and TRBJ1-6 gives the full variable domain: EPEVTQTPSHQVTQMGQEVILRCVPISNHLYFYWYRQILGQKVEFLVSFYNNEISEKSEIFDDQFSVERPDGSNFTLKIRSTKLEDSAMYFCASSGIQKNSPLHFGNGTRLTVT.

The sample holds a few counts of this clone. The CDR3 loop is CASSTNTGELFF. CDR3 sequence (DNA): TGTGCCAGCAGTACGAACACCGGGGAGCTGTTTTTT. The chain joins TRBV27 to TRBJ2-2; D call uncertain. The CDR3 spans 12 residues. Trimming stripped 5 bases from V and 0 bases from J, with 1 base between. Germline V CDR1 and CDR2: MNHEY, SMNVEV (reference sequence).

The chain joins TRBV29-1 to TRBJ2-7, with 9 nucleotides matching TRBD1. The CDR3 sequence is 12 residues long. V lost 6 bases, J lost 4 bases, and 4 bases stayed unmatched. Germline CDR1 reads SQVTM; CDR2 reads ANQGSEA. The CDR3 DNA sequence: TGCAGCGTCGGGACAGGGAGTTACGAGCAGTACTTC. This encodes CSVGTGSYEQYF.

This clone was detected only a few times. The chain employs TRBV29-1 and TRBJ2-7; TRBD1 or TRBD2 may be the D gene (5 bases each). The CDR3 contains 13 residues. The germline CDR1 and CDR2 sequences are SQVTM and ANQGSEA. With 6 bases removed from V and 6 bases from J, the gap between germline ends came to 18 bases. This CDR3 is CSVYRTGTGEQYF. In nucleotides, the CDR3 is TGCAGCGTCTACCGGACGGGGACGGGCGAGCAGTACTTC.

V gene TRBV29-1 combines with J gene TRBJ1-1; D gene ambiguous. Germline values: CDR1 SQVTM, CDR2 ANQGSEA. With 3 bases removed from V and 4 bases from J, the gap between germline ends came to 12 bases. The CDR3 sequence is 13 residues long. The CDR3 protein is CSVDRAGGTEAFF. The CDR3 bases are TGCAGCGTTGATAGGGCAGGTGGCACTGAAGCTTTCTTT.

As regards this clone: Other DNA sequences in this sample translate to the same CDR3. This sequence joins TRBV29-1 and TRBJ2-1; either TRBD1 or TRBD2 may supply D (5 bases each). V shed 6 bases and J shed 3 bases, with 9 bases lying between them. Looked up from germline, CDR1 is SQVTM and CDR2 is ANQGSEA. The CDR3 is 12 residues long. CDR3 loop: CSVGRDYNEQFF. As DNA, the CDR3 is TGCAGCGTGGGACGGGACTACAATGAGCAGTTCTTC.

This chain uses TRBV2 with TRBJ2-5; D possibly corresponds to TRBD2 (6 bases). The CDR3 totals 14 residues. Germline V gene sequence: CDR1 SNHLY, CDR2 FYNNEI. V lost 6 bases and J 0 bases, leaving 11 bases between the germline ends. CDR3 bases: TGTGCCAGCAGCGGGGGAACGTACCAAGAGACCCAGTACTTC. This encodes CASSGGTYQETQYF.

The sample holds a few counts of this clone. The chain uses TRBV27 and TRBJ1-1; D is ambiguous. The CDR3 is 14 amino acids. Trimming removed 1 base from V and 3 bases from J, with 9 bases in between. Germline-derived CDR1 and CDR2 are MNHEY and SMNVEV (reference sequence). CDR3: CASSLYGPYTEAFF. In nucleotides, the CDR3 is TGTGCCAGCAGTTTATATGGACCGTACACTGAAGCTTTCTTT.

The chain recombines TRBV5-1 with TRBJ2-5; D is tentatively TRBD1 or TRBD2 (5 bases each). Germline CDR1 is SGHRS and CDR2 is YFSETQ. The V end was cut by 4 bases, the J end by 5 bases, with 15 bases between. This CDR3 is 14 amino acids long. This CDR3 is CASSGPGPGETQYF. CDR3 DNA sequence: TGCGCCAGCAGCGGACCGGGGCCGGGGGAGACCCAGTACTTC. The full variable domain, in which reference TRBV5-1 and TRBJ2-5 provide the parts outside the CDR3, is KAGVTQTPRYLIKTRGQQVTLSCSPISGHRSVSWYQQTPGQGLQFLFEYFSETQRNKGNFPGRFSGRQFSNSRSEMNVSTLELGDSALYLCASSGPGPGETQYFGPGTRLLVL.

This sequence joins TRBV30 and TRBJ2-5, with D possibly being TRBD1 or TRBD2 (6 bases each). The CDR3 runs to 15 residues. The germline V gene has CDR1 GTSNPN and CDR2 SVGIG (reference sequence). With 1 base removed from V and 1 base from J, the gap between germline ends came to 13 bases. DNA for the CDR3: TGTGCCTGGAGTGACGTCGGGGGCCCCCAAGAGACCCAGTACTTC. Protein: CAWSDVGGPQETQYF.

The genes are TRBV5-1 and TRBJ2-7; the match to TRBD1 covers 12 bases. The length of the CDR3 is 18 residues. CDR1 SGHRS and CDR2 YFSETQ come from the germline V gene. Germline trimming cut 5 bases from V and 2 bases from J; bases unmatched to any gene: 14. CDR3 in amino acids: CASSSGTGGLRSPYEQYF. CDR3 DNA sequence: TGCGCCAGCAGTTCCGGGACAGGGGGCTTAAGGTCCCCCTACGAGCAGTACTTC. The variable domain in full, with the rest retrieved from reference TRBV5-1 and TRBJ2-7, is KAGVTQTPRYLIKTRGQQVTLSCSPISGHRSVSWYQQTPGQGLQFLFEYFSETQRNKGNFPGRFSGRQFSNSRSEMNVSTLELGDSALYLCASSSGTGGLRSPYEQYFGPGTRLTVT.